The source of this TCR beta chain is a study of blood T cell repertoires in COVID-19. For the study at large: Sites in the United States, Italy and Spain provided acute and convalescent COVID-19 samples. PBMCs, B-cell-depleted T cells, or T cells provided the cDNA or gDNA that made up the material.

Germline CDR1 MNHEY, CDR2 SMNVEV (reference sequence). The CDR3 covers 14 residues. V dropped 0 bases and J dropped 3 bases, with 9 bases sitting between them. Source study methods: Quantification of nucleated cells was approximated via reference gene primer amplification. Data came from immunoSEQ multiplex PCR; TCRdb stores just in-frame clones and leaves some out. The V and J calls and clone size were taken over from that table, and D and trimming were inferred from the DNA. The data hold under 250,000 clones, with about 90% observed a single time. The origin of this receptor is a man aged 25 to 45 with acute or convalescent COVID-19. This rearrangement joins TRBV27 to TRBJ2-7; D may be TRBD1 (6 bases). Material for sequencing was peripheral blood. The CDR3 spells CASSLSTGHYEQYF. The CDR3 region has the DNA TGTGCCAGCAGTTTATCGACAGGCCACTACGAGCAGTACTTC.